This T cell receptor beta chain was captured by sequencing in a study of blood T cell repertoires in COVID-19. Whole-study context: Specimens from acute and convalescent COVID-19 originated in the United States, Italy and Spain. The analysed material was cDNA or gDNA that came from T cells, B-cell-depleted T cells, or PBMCs.

CDR1 is MNHNY, CDR2 SVGAGI, per germline (reference sequence). CDR3 length equals 16 residues. Germline trimming cut 2 bases from V and 0 bases from J; bases unmatched to any gene: 3. While infection was still active, Seattle patients were enrolled and then followed longitudinally. As originally analysed: Reference gene primers were amplified, and this amplification served to estimate nucleated cell counts. Sequencing used immunoSEQ multiplex PCR; TCRdb keeps in-frame clones, though not all of them. The DNA was the basis for D and trimming; V, J and clone size are from that table. The profile shows 200,000 to 250,000 clones, more than 80% of them singletons.

This chain uses TRBV6-6 with TRBJ1-3; 8 nucleotides align to TRBD1. What was sequenced was peripheral blood. This receptor was identified in a man under 40 with COVID-19, enrolled during active disease. The CDR3 coding sequence is TGTGCCAGCAGTTACACCGACAGGGGCTCTGGAAACACCATATATTTT. Its protein is CASSYTDRGSGNTIYF.